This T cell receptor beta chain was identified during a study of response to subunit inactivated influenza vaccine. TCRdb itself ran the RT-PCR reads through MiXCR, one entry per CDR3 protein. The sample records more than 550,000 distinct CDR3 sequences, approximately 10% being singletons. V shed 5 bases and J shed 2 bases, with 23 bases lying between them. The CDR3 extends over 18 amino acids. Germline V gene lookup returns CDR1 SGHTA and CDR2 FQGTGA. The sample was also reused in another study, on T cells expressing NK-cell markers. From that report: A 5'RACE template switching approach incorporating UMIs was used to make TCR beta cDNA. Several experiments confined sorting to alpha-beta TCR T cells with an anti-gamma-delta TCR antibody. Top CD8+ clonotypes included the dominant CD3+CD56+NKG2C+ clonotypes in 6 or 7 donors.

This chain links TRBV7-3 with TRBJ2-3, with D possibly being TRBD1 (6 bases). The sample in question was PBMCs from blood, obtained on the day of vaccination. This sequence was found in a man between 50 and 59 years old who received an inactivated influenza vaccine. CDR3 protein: CASSRFGPGQLSTDTQYF. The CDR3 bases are TGTGCCAGCAGCCGCTTTGGACCGGGACAACTTTCCACAGATACGCAGTATTTT.